Listed below are T cell receptor beta chains from one sample, sequenced in a study of blood T cell repertoires in COVID-19. The data were produced by immunoSEQ multiplex PCR, yet TCRdb's version contains in-frame clones alone and is incomplete. The table lists approximately 90,000 clones, 80% of them singletons, with 15% to 20% in the top ten. Sequenced sample: peripheral blood. Every receptor here comes from a woman older than 75 with acute or convalescent COVID-19. Each CDR3 is given with its conserved first and last residue. A D gene is named only where the DNA matches it firmly. The size entry is marked missing in some rows and otherwise reads once, few, many or a size class.

V: TRBV12-3/TRBV12-4
J: TRBJ1-2
D: .
size: .
length: 12
CDR3: CASSFEFYGYTF
DNA: TGTGCCAGCAGTTTTGAGTTCTATGGCTACACCTTC

V: TRBV25-1
J: TRBJ1-4
D: .
size: .
length: 14
CDR3: CASSIRSGGGKLFF
DNA: TGTGCCAGCAGCATCCGATCGGGAGGGGGAAAACTGTTTTTT

V: TRBV7-8
J: TRBJ1-4
D: .
size: .
length: 17
CDR3: CASSLARAGPLGEKLFF
DNA: TGTGCCAGCAGCTTAGCGAGGGCAGGCCCCTTGGGTGAAAAACTGTTTTTT

V: TRBV7-2
J: TRBJ1-3
D: .
size: few
length: 14
CDR3: CASRLAPPGNTIYF
DNA: TGTGCCAGCAGGTTAGCCCCTCCTGGAAACACCATATATTTT

V: TRBV30
J: TRBJ1-6
D: TRBD1
size: .
length: 17
CDR3: CAWRELRDSSYNSPLHF
DNA: TGTGCCTGGCGAGAACTAAGGGACAGCTCCTATAATTCACCCCTCCACTTT

V: TRBV12-3/TRBV12-4
J: TRBJ1-2
D: .
size: .
length: 13
CDR3: CASSPTANYGYTF
DNA: TGTGCCAGCAGCCCGACAGCTAACTATGGCTACACCTTC

V: TRBV2
J: TRBJ2-1
D: TRBD2
size: few
length: 15
CDR3: CASRGSGRGYNEQFF
DNA: TGTGCCAGCAGGGGGAGCGGGAGAGGGTACAATGAGCAGTTCTTC

V: TRBV7-9
J: TRBJ2-3
D: .
size: .
length: 12
CDR3: CASSQIGYTQYF
DNA: TGTGCCAGCAGCCAGATCGGGTATACGCAGTATTTT

V: TRBV11-2
J: TRBJ2-7
D: TRBD2
size: .
length: 15
CDR3: CASRPGLAGVYEQYF
DNA: TGTGCCAGCAGACCGGGACTAGCGGGAGTCTACGAGCAGTACTTC

V: TRBV5-5
J: TRBJ2-2
D: .
size: .
length: 15
CDR3: CASSLVRLNTGELFF
DNA: TGTGCCAGCAGCTTGGTGCGGCTCAACACCGGGGAGCTGTTTTTT

V: TRBV20-1
J: TRBJ2-3
D: TRBD2
size: .
length: 15
CDR3: CSASGQRGSTDTQYF
DNA: TGCAGTGCTAGTGGCCAGCGGGGGAGCACAGATACGCAGTATTTT

V: TRBV29-1
J: TRBJ2-7
D: TRBD2
size: .
length: 14
CDR3: CSVAGGVISYEQYF
DNA: TGCAGCGTTGCGGGGGGGGTCATCTCCTACGAGCAGTACTTC

V: TRBV6-1
J: TRBJ1-3
D: TRBD1
size: .
length: 14
CDR3: CASRTGLSGNTIYF
DNA: TGTGCCAGCAGGACAGGGCTCTCTGGAAACACCATATATTTT

V: TRBV12-5
J: TRBJ1-5
D: TRBD1
size: few
length: 14
CDR3: CASGPGQGNQPQHF
DNA: TGTGCTAGTGGTCCGGGACAGGGGAATCAGCCCCAGCATTTT

V: TRBV5-1
J: TRBJ2-2
D: TRBD1
size: .
length: 17
CDR3: CASSLWGQGGGTGELFF
DNA: TGCGCCAGCAGCTTGTGGGGACAGGGGGGCGGCACCGGGGAGCTGTTTTTT

V: TRBV5-1
J: TRBJ1-2
D: TRBD1
size: .
length: 16
CDR3: CASSPTGTAAWGGYTF
DNA: TGCGCCAGCAGCCCGACCGGGACAGCAGCGTGGGGCGGCTACACCTTC

V: TRBV10-3
J: TRBJ2-1
D: .
size: .
length: 12
CDR3: CAIRQGFDEQFF
DNA: TGTGCCATCAGACAGGGATTCGATGAGCAGTTCTTC

V: TRBV27
J: TRBJ1-1
D: .
size: .
length: 12
CDR3: CASSSLGTKAFF
DNA: TGTGCCAGCAGTTCACTCGGGACAAAAGCTTTCTTT

V: TRBV14
J: TRBJ2-2
D: .
size: .
length: 16
CDR3: CASSPWVASNTGELFF
DNA: TGTGCCAGCAGCCCCTGGGTAGCGTCGAACACCGGGGAGCTGTTTTTT

V: TRBV18
J: TRBJ2-3
D: .
size: .
length: 19
CDR3: CASSPLLAENSESTDTQYF
DNA: TGTGCCAGCTCACCACTCTTAGCGGAGAATTCCGAGAGCACAGATACGCAGTATTTT

V: TRBV28
J: TRBJ2-7
D: TRBD2
size: .
length: 13
CDR3: CASSFGSGNEQYF
DNA: TGTGCCAGCAGTTTTGGGAGCGGGAACGAGCAGTACTTC

V: TRBV5-1
J: TRBJ2-5
D: .
size: .
length: 16
CDR3: CASSLLPSGPGETQYF
DNA: TGCGCCAGCAGCTTGTTGCCGTCCGGACCGGGGGAGACCCAGTACTTC

V: TRBV13
J: TRBJ2-5
D: .
size: once
length: 13
CDR3: CASTGAGAETQYF
DNA: TGTGCCAGCACCGGAGCTGGCGCGGAGACCCAGTACTTC

V: TRBV6-5
J: TRBJ2-5
D: .
size: .
length: 13
CDR3: CASSYDSQETQYF
DNA: TGTGCCAGCAGTTACGACAGCCAAGAGACCCAGTACTTC

V: TRBV19
J: TRBJ2-5
D: TRBD2
size: .
length: 16
CDR3: CASSTLAGGRRETQYF
DNA: TGTGCCAGTAGCACACTAGCGGGAGGGCGTCGGGAGACCCAGTACTTC

V: TRBV12-3/TRBV12-4
J: TRBJ2-1
D: .
size: .
length: 12
CDR3: CASSFEAGVQFF
DNA: TGTGCCAGCAGTTTTGAGGCCGGAGTGCAGTTCTTC

V: TRBV3-1/TRBV3-2
J: TRBJ2-1
D: TRBD2
size: .
length: 13
CDR3: CASSWTSGDEQFF
DNA: TGTGCCAGCAGCTGGACTAGCGGGGATGAGCAGTTCTTC